This T cell receptor (beta chain) derives from a study of blood T cell repertoires in COVID-19. Study as a whole: Acute and convalescent COVID-19 specimens originated in the United States, Italy and Spain. Sources were T cells, B-cell-depleted T cells, or PBMCs; the material itself was cDNA or gDNA.

With 8 bases clipped from V and 4 bases from J, the junction kept 16 bases outside the gene matches. This CDR3 is 16 amino acids long. CDR1 SNHLY and CDR2 FYNNEI come from the germline V gene. Original handling: How many nucleated cells were present was estimated from reference gene primer amplification. Repertoires were generated with immunoSEQ multiplex PCR, while TCRdb's copy carries only in-frame clones and drops some. The DNA was the basis for D and trimming; V, J and clone size are from that table. The repertoire holds about 210,000 clones, with roughly 94% as singletons. The sequenced sample consisted of peripheral blood. The receptor was derived from a man aged 25 to 45 with acute or convalescent COVID-19. The rearrangement uses TRBV2 and TRBJ2-5, with 7 bases fitting TRBD1. The CDR3 spells CASSEQGTGVVETQYF. The CDR3 DNA follows: TGTGCCAGCTCTGAGCAGGGCACAGGGGTGGTAGAGACCCAGTACTTC.